This T cell receptor beta chain was found in a study of early T cells in non-severe SARS-CoV-2 infection. Study as a whole: Chains were not paired, and sequencing was done on bulk RNA from unsorted whole blood.

Individual cDNA molecules carried attached unique molecular identifiers. TCRdb re-derived calls from the 5' RACE reads in MiXCR, one entry per CDR3 protein. The table shows about 60,000 distinct CDR3 sequences, with around 12% occurring only once. At least ten counts were recorded for this clonotype. V lost 1 base and J 3 bases, leaving 14 bases between the germline ends. The CDR3 covers 16 residues. V usage is TRBV12-3 or TRBV12-4 and J usage is TRBJ2-3; D is possibly TRBD1 (6 bases). The clonotype comes from an adult who was a healthcare worker with PCR-confirmed SARS-CoV-2 infection or an uninfected control (not recorded which). Sequencing was done on a sample of whole blood. The CDR3 DNA reads as TGTGCCAGCAGTTTAGGCAGGGGATCCCCGACAGATACGCAGTATTTT. As protein: CASSLGRGSPTDTQYF.